The text below deals with one T cell receptor (beta chain). Antigen specificity is unknown. Trimming left V 4 bases short and J 4 bases short, with 23 bases between. The CDR3 is 17 amino acids. Per germline, CDR1 SGHRS and CDR2 YFSETQ. Libraries were prepared by immunoSEQ multiplex PCR; TCRdb keeps only in-frame clonotypes and omits some of them. The sample shows 130,000 to 150,000 clones, 75% to 95% of them seen only once. This specimen comes from a study of T cell responses to AZD1222 COVID-19 vaccine. General study findings and limits: All repertoire sampling was performed exclusively after the peak T cell response.

Source: peripheral blood, taken on day 0 of MenACWY control vaccination. The chain couples TRBV5-1 to TRBJ2-5; perhaps TRBD2 as D (7 bases). The receptor was derived from an adult in good health. As DNA, the CDR3 is TGCGCCAGCAGCCCTCGAGGGGGGGAGGCCGTCCCAGAGACCCAGTACTTC. It is translated as CASSPRGGEAVPETQYF.